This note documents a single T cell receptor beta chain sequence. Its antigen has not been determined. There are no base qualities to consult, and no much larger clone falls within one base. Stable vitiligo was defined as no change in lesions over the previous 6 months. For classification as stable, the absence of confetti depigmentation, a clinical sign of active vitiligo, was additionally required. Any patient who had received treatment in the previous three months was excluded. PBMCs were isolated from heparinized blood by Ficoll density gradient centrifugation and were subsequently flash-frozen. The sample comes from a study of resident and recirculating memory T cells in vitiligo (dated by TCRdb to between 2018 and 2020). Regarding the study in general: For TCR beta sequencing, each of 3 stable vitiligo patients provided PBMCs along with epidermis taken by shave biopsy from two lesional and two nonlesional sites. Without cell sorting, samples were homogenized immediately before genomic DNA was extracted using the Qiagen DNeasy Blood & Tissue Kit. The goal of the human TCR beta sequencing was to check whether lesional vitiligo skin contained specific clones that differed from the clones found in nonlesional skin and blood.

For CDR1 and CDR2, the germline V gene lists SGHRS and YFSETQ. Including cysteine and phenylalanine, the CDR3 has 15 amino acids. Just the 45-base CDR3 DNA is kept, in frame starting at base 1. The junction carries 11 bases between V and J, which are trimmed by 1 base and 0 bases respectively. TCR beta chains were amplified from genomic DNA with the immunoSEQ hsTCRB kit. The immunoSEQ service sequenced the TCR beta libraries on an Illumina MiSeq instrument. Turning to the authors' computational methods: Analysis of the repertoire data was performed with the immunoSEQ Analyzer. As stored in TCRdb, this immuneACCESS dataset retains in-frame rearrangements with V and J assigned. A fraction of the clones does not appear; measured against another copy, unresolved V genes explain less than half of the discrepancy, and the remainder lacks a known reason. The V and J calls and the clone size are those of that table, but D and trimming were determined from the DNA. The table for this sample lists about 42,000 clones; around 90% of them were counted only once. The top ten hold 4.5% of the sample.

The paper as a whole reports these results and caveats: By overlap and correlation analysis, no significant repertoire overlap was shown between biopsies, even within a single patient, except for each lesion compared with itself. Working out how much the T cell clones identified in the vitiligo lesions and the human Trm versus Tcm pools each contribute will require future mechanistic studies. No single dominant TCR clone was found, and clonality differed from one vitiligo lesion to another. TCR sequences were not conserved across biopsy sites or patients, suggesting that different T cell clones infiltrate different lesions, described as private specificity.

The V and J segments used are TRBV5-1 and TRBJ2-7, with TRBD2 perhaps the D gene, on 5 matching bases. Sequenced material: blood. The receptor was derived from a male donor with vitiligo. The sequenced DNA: TGCGCCAGCAGCTTGTCTCCTAGCCCCTCCTACGAGCAGTACTTC. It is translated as CASSLSPSPSYEQYF. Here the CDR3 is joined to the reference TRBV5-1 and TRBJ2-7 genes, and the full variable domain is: KAGVTQTPRYLIKTRGQQVTLSCSPISGHRSVSWYQQTPGQGLQFLFEYFSETQRNKGNFPGRFSGRQFSNSRSEMNVSTLELGDSALYLCASSLSPSPSYEQYFGPGTRLTVT.